This T cell receptor beta chain was retrieved from a study of cytomegalovirus exposure and HLA in healthy donors. J lost 7 bases, V lost 2 bases, and 7 bases had no gene match. CDR3 size: 14 residues. Germline V lookup: CDR1 SGHKS, CDR2 YYEKEE (reference sequence). Both 60 Vbeta primers and 13 Jbeta primers went into the PCR. Assay used: immunoSEQ multiplex PCR; TCRdb lists only in-frame clones, some missing. Of about 140,000 clones detected, roughly 70% appear once; the ten largest clones hold about 2%. The TCR originated in a woman aged 40 to 50 in good health and CMV-seronegative. This chain joins TRBV5-5 and TRBJ2-7; 9 bases fit TRBD1. The sequencing sample was made of PBMCs. The CDR3 sequence: CASSFGTGLDEQYF. The CDR3 coding sequence is TGTGCCAGCAGCTTCGGGACAGGGTTGGATGAGCAGTACTTC. The entire variable domain, with the rest obtained from reference TRBV5-5 and TRBJ2-7, is as follows: DAGVTQSPTHLIKTRGQQVTLRCSPISGHKSVSWYQQVLGQGPQFIFQYYEKEERGRGNFPDRFSARQFPNYSSELNVNALLLGDSALYLCASSFGTGLDEQYFGPGTRLTVT.